This T cell receptor beta chain was retrieved from a study of shared clonotypes between healthy human individuals. On the study more broadly: Every donor yielded three CD4 naive, three CD4 memory, two CD8 naive and one CD8 memory plate. Study-level results: Tissues were not sampled, only blood, and their repertoires likely differ.

TCRdb keeps only in-frame clones here, not all; method: immunoSEQ multiplex PCR. The table records 1.5 million to 2.5 million clones, approximately 95% of them present only once. Germline values: CDR1 LGHNA, CDR2 YSLEER. The CDR3 is 18 residues long. The V segment lost 3 bases and the J segment 1 base; nucleotides outside the gene matches: 7. Turning to this clone: What it recognizes is unknown.

Naive CD8 cells lacked CD45RO, underwent positive selection for CCR7 and left out terminally differentiated effector memory CD45RA+ cells. The TCR originated in a man aged 18-30 years in good health. The chain combines TRBV4-3 with TRBJ2-3; 13 bases fit TRBD2. Sequencing input: naive CD8+ T cells sorted from blood. The CDR3 region has the DNA TGCGCCAGCAGCCAGGGACTAGCGGGACCATCACGCACAGATACGCAGTATTTT. It specifies CASSQGLAGPSRTDTQYF.